The 24 T cell receptor beta chains listed next were all sequenced from one sample in a study of shared clonotypes between healthy human individuals (dated by TCRdb to 2019 to 2021). To prepare the library, the immunoSEQ multiplex PCR assay was applied. TCRdb's version of the immuneACCESS table is confined to in-frame rearrangements and falls short of the full clone set. An unresolved V gene accounts for under half of the shortfall where checked; the remainder is of unknown origin. The sample profile shows about 710,000 clones; less than 80% of them were found once. The ten biggest clones cover around 2% of the sample. Sequences were obtained from memory CD4+ T cells sorted from blood. Sample cell subset or site, as interpreted from the label and publication: CD45RA-negative fraction. The receptors derive from a woman aged 25 to 39 in good health.

The chain employs TRBV4-1 and TRBJ2-5; 9 bases map to TRBD2. Losses at the gene ends were 0 bases for V and 5 bases for J; bases not matched to a gene: 4. Germline V lookup: CDR1 MGHRA, CDR2 YSYEKL. The CDR3 is 15 amino acids. This CDR3 reads CASSQEEREEETQYF. DNA for the CDR3: TGCGCCAGCAGCCAAGAAGAGCGGGAGGAGGAGACCCAGTACTTC.

The chain couples TRBV6-1 to TRBJ2-3; 9 bases align to TRBD2. This CDR3 has 14 amino acids. Trimming at V came to 6 bases and at J to 4 bases, leaving 5 bases not matched to a gene. Germline CDR1 reads MNHNS; CDR2 reads SASEGT. The CDR3 loop reads CASRVRLAADTQYF. The CDR3, as DNA: TGTGCCAGCAGAGTTCGACTAGCGGCAGATACGCAGTATTTT.

The chain carries TRBV6-5 and TRBJ2-3; TRBD1 might be the D (5 bases). Trimming shortened V by 6 bases and J by 4 bases, and 14 bases separated the two germline ends. The CDR3 has 14 residues. Germline V gives CDR1 MNHEY, CDR2 SVGAGI. Written as DNA, the CDR3 is TGTGCCAGCAGGATAATGCAGGGCGCAGATACGCAGTATTTT. Amino acid sequence: CASRIMQGADTQYF.

The chain employs TRBV4-1 and TRBJ2-7; 12 bases map to TRBD2. The CDR3 totals 17 residues. The germline CDR1 and CDR2 sequences are MGHRA and YSYEKL. J gave up 3 bases and V 1 base, and 7 bases lay outside the gene matches. This CDR3 reads CASSQGPSGRALYEQYF. The CDR3 region has the DNA TGCGCCAGCAGCCAAGGTCCTAGCGGGAGGGCCCTCTACGAGCAGTACTTC.

In DNA, the CDR3 is TGTGCCTTGCCTCACGGACAGACGAACACCGGGGAGCTGTTTTTT. This translates into CALPHGQTNTGELFF. The V call is TRBV30, the J call TRBJ2-2, with a weak D call TRBD1 (6 bases). V gave up 7 bases and J gave up 0 bases, with 15 bases separating them. The CDR3 has 15 amino acids. From germline, CDR1 is GTSNPN and CDR2 SVGIG (reference sequence).

The chain couples TRBV27 to TRBJ2-7; D is unclear. In germline, CDR1 is MNHEY, CDR2 SMNVEV (reference sequence). The CDR3 has 13 residues. V shed 0 bases and J shed 6 bases, with 9 bases lying between them. The CDR3 protein is CASSLSSFTEQYF. The DNA for the CDR3 is TGTGCCAGCAGTTTATCGTCTTTTACCGAGCAGTACTTC.

The chain has TRBV10-1 and TRBJ2-3, with 7 bases fitting TRBD1. Unmatched junction bases numbered 5, after V lost 6 bases and J lost 2 bases. The CDR3 length is 14 residues. Germline values: CDR1 WNHNN, CDR2 SYGVQD (reference sequence). The CDR3 nucleotides read TGCGCCAGCAGCCGGGACAGCAACACAGATACGCAGTATTTT. Encoded protein: CASSRDSNTDTQYF.

The gene calls are TRBV6-6 and TRBJ2-2, with no clear D. Germline CDR1 and CDR2: MNHNY and SVGAGI (reference sequence). The CDR3 consists of 15 residues. V lost 0 bases and J 2 bases, leaving 7 bases between the germline ends. The CDR3 is CASSYSGGNTGELFF. The DNA of the CDR3 is TGTGCCAGCAGTTACTCGGGCGGAAACACCGGGGAGCTGTTTTTT.

The chain joins TRBV4-1 to TRBJ2-3, with D tentatively TRBD2 (6 bases). Deletions cut 2 bases from V and 0 bases from J, with 12 bases between. This CDR3 comprises 16 residues. Germline CDR1 and CDR2: MGHRA and YSYEKL. The DNA of the CDR3 is TGCGCCAGCAGCCAACCCCTAGCGAAAAGCACAGATACGCAGTATTTT. This gives the protein CASSQPLAKSTDTQYF.

The J gene is TRBJ1-5, the V gene TRBV2; perhaps TRBD1 as D (5 bases). CDR3 length equals 11 residues. Germline V gives CDR1 SNHLY, CDR2 FYNNEI. V was cut by 10 bases and J by 10 bases, with 14 bases left in between. As DNA, the CDR3 is TGTGCCACCGGGGAGGGGTCACCCCAGCATTTT. It translates to CATGEGSPQHF.

CDR3 residues: CASSITSGRASGANVLTF. The CDR3 DNA is TGTGCCAGTAGTATCACTAGCGGGAGGGCCTCTGGGGCCAACGTCCTGACTTTC. The chain employs TRBV19 and TRBJ2-6, with 13 positions matching TRBD2. Germline loops: CDR1 LNHDA, CDR2 SQIVND (reference sequence). J gave up 0 bases and V 3 bases, and 2 bases lay outside the gene matches. This CDR3 region has 18 residues.

With respect to this clone: Other DNA sequences within the sample encode an identical CDR3. V is TRBV5-1 and J is TRBJ2-1, with 10 bases fitting TRBD2. The CDR3 is made up of 15 amino acids. Trimming cost V 3 bases and J 3 bases; bases outside gene matches: 3. Looked up from germline, CDR1 is SGHRS and CDR2 is YFSETQ. Here the CDR3 DNA reads TGCGCCAGCAGCTCCGCTAGCGGGAGCTACAATGAGCAGTTCTTC. Protein sequence: CASSSASGSYNEQFF.

The rearrangement links TRBV4-1 to TRBJ1-2; TRBD1 aligns across 7 bases. CDR3 length: 15 residues. Germline V gene sequence: CDR1 MGHRA, CDR2 YSYEKL. V lost 2 bases and J lost 1; bases outside the gene matches: 4. Here the CDR3 DNA reads TGCGCCAGCAGCCAAACAGGGGCCCGTAACTATGGCTACACCTTC. Amino acids: CASSQTGARNYGYTF.

The V gene is TRBV27, the J gene TRBJ1-4; 7 bases align to TRBD1. V lost 3 bases to trimming and J lost 0 bases; unmatched junction nucleotides: 7. Germline values: CDR1 MNHEY, CDR2 SMNVEV (reference sequence). The CDR3 has 17 residues. CDR3 amino acids: CASSFARGASTNEKLFF. CDR3 coding DNA: TGTGCCAGCAGTTTTGCCAGGGGGGCTTCAACTAATGAAAAACTGTTTTTT. Full variable domain (remainder filled in from reference TRBV27 and TRBJ1-4): EAQVTQNPRYLITVTGKKLTVTCSQNMNHEYMSWYRQDPGLGLRQIYYSMNVEVTDKGDVPEGYKVSRKEKRNFPLILESPSPNQTSLYFCASSFARGASTNEKLFFGSGTQLSVL.

This chain joins TRBV5-1 and TRBJ2-3; 11 nucleotides agree with TRBD2. This CDR3 is built from 18 residues. Losses at the gene ends were 1 base for V and 2 bases for J; bases not matched to a gene: 9. Germline V CDR1 and CDR2: SGHRS, YFSETQ. CDR3 loop: CASSLSGTSGAPTDTQYF. The CDR3, as DNA: TGCGCCAGCAGCTTGTCCGGGACTAGCGGAGCCCCCACAGATACGCAGTATTTT.

The chain is built from TRBV7-8 and TRBJ2-7; possibly TRBD1 for D (6 bases). V gave up 5 bases and J gave up 7 bases, with 15 bases separating them. CDR3 length: 13 amino acids. The germline V gene has CDR1 SGHVS and CDR2 FQNEAQ. The chain's CDR3 is CASSTGRFGEQYF. CDR3 sequence (DNA): TGTGCCAGCAGCACAGGGCGGTTCGGGGAGCAGTACTTC.

This rearrangement joins TRBV28 to TRBJ1-5; a weak D match, TRBD1 (5 bases). CDR1 and CDR2 from the germline V gene are MDHEN and SYDVKM. With 9 bases removed from V and 3 bases from J, the gap between germline ends came to 12 bases. This CDR3 is built from 13 residues. CDR3 sequence (DNA): TGTGCCAGTGCTACAGGTTACAATCAGCCCCAGCATTTT. Protein sequence: CASATGYNQPQHF.

The sample holds one count of this clone. The chain uses TRBV28 and TRBJ2-1, with TRBD2 matching over 12 bases. Germline CDR1 and CDR2: MDHEN and SYDVKM. There are 16 residues in the CDR3. The J segment lost 4 bases and the V segment lost 3 bases, leaving 4 bases of the junction unmatched. The CDR3 loop reads CASSLASGRGYNEQFF. The DNA of the CDR3 is TGTGCCAGCAGTTTGGCTAGCGGGAGGGGTTACAATGAGCAGTTCTTC.

The gene calls are TRBV7-9 and TRBJ2-2; D gene unclear. The CDR3 loop spans 14 amino acids. Germline V gene sequence: CDR1 SEHNR, CDR2 FQNEAQ (reference sequence). The ends were cut back, 3 bases at V and 4 bases at J, with 9 bases in the middle. CDR3 nucleotide sequence: TGTGCCAGCAGCTTCTACTCCACCACCGGGGAGCTGTTTTTT. It codes for CASSFYSTTGELFF.

This clone was seen a few times. This chain connects TRBV4-2 to TRBJ1-1; possible D gene TRBD1, 6 bases. CDR1 is LGHNA and CDR2 is YNFKEQ in the germline V gene. Trimming shortened V by 4 bases and J by 4 bases, and 16 bases separated the two germline ends. The CDR3 has 15 amino acids. The chain's CDR3 is CASSPWARGRTEAFF. The CDR3 DNA reads as TGTGCCAGCAGCCCTTGGGCACGGGGGCGCACTGAAGCTTTCTTT.

This chain links TRBV11-3 with TRBJ1-5, with a tentative D call TRBD1 (5 bases). Per the germline V gene, CDR1 is SGHNT and CDR2 is YENEEA. The CDR3 runs 18 residues. Deletions cut 1 base from V and 3 bases from J, with 19 bases between. For the CDR3, the DNA is TGTGCCAGCAGCTTAGGGGGACGGGACGTCCTCTTCAATCAGCCCCAGCATTTT. Protein: CASSLGGRDVLFNQPQHF.

The rearrangement joins TRBV14 to TRBJ2-7; D is unclear. From germline, CDR1 is SGHDN and CDR2 FVKESK. The CDR3 is made up of 15 amino acids. V shed 0 bases and J shed 3 bases, with 12 bases lying between them. The CDR3 coding sequence is TGTGCCAGCAGCCAAGATTTCGTACCGAGCTACGAGCAGTACTTC. Amino acid sequence: CASSQDFVPSYEQYF.

This chain joins TRBV25-1 and TRBJ2-5; D remains ambiguous. CDR3 size: 11 residues. The ends were cut back, 4 bases at V and 7 bases at J, with 7 bases in the middle. CDR1 is MGHDK, CDR2 SYGVNS, per germline. The CDR3 protein is CASSAFMTQYF. The CDR3 nucleotides are TGTGCCAGCAGTGCGTTCATGACCCAGTACTTC.

The J gene is TRBJ1-1, the V gene TRBV19, with TRBD1 identical over 9 bases. The CDR3 runs to 12 residues. The germline V gene encodes CDR1 LNHDA and CDR2 SQIVND (reference sequence). V shed 9 bases, J shed 10 bases, and the junction held 9 bases outside the gene matches. The CDR3 sequence: CASGQGSAGAFF. DNA for the CDR3: TGTGCCAGCGGACAGGGGTCGGCGGGAGCTTTCTTT.